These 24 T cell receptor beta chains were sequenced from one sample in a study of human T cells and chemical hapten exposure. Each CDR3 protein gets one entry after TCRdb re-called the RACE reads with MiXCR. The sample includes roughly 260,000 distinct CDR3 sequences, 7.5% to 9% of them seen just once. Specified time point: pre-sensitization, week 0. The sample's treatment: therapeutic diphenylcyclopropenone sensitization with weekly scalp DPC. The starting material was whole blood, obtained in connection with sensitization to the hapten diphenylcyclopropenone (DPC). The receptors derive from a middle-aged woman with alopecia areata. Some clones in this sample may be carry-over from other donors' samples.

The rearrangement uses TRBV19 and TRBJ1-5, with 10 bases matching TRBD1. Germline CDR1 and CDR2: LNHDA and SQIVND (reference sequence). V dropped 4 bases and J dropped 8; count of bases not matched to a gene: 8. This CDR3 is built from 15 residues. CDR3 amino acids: CASSTRGTGEKPQHF. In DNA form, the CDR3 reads TGTGCCAGTAGTACTAGGGGGACAGGGGAGAAGCCCCAGCATTTT.

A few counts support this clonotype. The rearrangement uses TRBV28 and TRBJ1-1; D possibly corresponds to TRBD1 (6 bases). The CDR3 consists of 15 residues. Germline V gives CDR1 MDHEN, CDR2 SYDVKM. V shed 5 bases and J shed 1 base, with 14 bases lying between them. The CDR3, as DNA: TGTGCCAGCAGTCCTACAGGGCTTTCGAACACTGAAGCTTTCTTT. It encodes CASSPTGLSNTEAFF.

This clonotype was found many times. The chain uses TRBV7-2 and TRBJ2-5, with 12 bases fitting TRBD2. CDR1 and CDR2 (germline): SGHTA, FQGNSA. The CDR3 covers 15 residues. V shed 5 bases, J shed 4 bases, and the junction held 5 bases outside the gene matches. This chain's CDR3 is CASSVILAGGETQYF. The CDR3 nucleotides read TGTGCCAGCAGCGTTATACTAGCGGGAGGAGAGACCCAGTACTTC.

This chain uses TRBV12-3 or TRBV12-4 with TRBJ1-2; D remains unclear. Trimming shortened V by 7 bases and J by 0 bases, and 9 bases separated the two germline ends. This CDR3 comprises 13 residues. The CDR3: CASTPGANYGYTF. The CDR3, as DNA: TGTGCCAGCACCCCCGGAGCTAACTATGGCTACACCTTC.

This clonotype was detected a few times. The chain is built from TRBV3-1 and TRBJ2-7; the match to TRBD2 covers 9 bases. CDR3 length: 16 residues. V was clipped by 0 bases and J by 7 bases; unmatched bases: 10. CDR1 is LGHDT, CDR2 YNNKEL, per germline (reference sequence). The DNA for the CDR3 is TGTGCCAGCAGCCAAGATGGCGCGGGAGGGTACCGGGAGCAGTACTTC. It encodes CASSQDGAGGYREQYF.

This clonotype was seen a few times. Here the CDR3 DNA reads TGCGCCAGCAGCTTGCTTCCCATAGCGGGAGGGCCCCACAATGAGCAGTTCTTC. It codes for CASSLLPIAGGPHNEQFF. The V and J genes are TRBV5-1 and TRBJ2-1, with 11 positions matching TRBD2. There are 18 residues in the CDR3. J was trimmed by 5 bases and V by 1 base; bases with no gene match: 11. In germline, CDR1 is SGHRS, CDR2 YFSETQ.

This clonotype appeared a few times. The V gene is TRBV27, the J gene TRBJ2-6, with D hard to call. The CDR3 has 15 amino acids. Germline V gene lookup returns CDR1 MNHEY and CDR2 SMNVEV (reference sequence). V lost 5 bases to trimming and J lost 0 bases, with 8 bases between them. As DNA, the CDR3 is TGTGCCAGCAGTCCCCTGGTCTCTGGGGCCAACGTCCTGACTTTC. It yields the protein CASSPLVSGANVLTF.

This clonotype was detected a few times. CDR3 sequence reads: CASSLGGRGRNEQFF. DNA of the CDR3: TGTGCCAGCAGTTTAGGAGGCAGGGGGAGGAATGAGCAGTTCTTC. This chain uses TRBV12-3 or TRBV12-4 with TRBJ2-1; D may be TRBD1 (7 bases). This CDR3 is 15 amino acids long. The germline V and J ends were trimmed by 1 base and 7 bases, with 14 bases remaining between them.

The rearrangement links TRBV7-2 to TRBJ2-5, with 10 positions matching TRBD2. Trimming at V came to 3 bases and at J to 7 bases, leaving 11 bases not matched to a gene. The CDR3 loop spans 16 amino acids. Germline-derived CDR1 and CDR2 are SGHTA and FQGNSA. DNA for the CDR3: TGTGCCAGCAGCTTTCAGAGCGGGAGGGCCGGGGGGACCCAGTACTTC. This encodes CASSFQSGRAGGTQYF.

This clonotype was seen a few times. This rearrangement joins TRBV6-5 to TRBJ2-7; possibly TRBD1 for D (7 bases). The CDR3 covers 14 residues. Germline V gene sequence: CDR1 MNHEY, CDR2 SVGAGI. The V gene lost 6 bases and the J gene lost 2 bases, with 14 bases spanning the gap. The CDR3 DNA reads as TGTGCCAGCAGATCTCAGGGGGGACCCTACGAGCAGTACTTC. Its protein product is CASRSQGGPYEQYF.

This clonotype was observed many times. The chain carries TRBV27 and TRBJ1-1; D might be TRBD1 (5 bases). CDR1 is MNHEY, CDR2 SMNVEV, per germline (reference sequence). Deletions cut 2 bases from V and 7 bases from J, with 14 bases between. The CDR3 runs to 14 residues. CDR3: CASSLGGGPSEAFF. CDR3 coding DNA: TGTGCCAGCAGTTTAGGGGGGGGTCCTAGTGAAGCTTTCTTT.

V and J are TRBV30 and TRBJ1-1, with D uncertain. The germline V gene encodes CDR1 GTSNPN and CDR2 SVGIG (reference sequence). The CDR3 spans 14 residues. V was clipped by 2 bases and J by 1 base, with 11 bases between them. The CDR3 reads CAWSSRNWNTEAFF. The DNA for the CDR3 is TGTGCCTGGAGTAGCCGGAATTGGAACACTGAAGCTTTCTTT. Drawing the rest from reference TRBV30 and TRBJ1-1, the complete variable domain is SQTIHQWPATLVQPVGSPLSLECTVEGTSNPNLYWYRQAAGRGLQLLFYSVGIGQISSEVPQNLSASRPQDRQFILSSKKLLLSDSGFYLCAWSSRNWNTEAFFGQGTRLTVV.

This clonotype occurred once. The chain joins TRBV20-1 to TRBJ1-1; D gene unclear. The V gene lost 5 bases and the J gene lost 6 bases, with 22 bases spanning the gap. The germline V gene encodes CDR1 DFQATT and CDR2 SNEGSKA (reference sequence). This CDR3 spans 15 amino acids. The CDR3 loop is CSARALSFVSSEAFF. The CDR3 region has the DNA TGCAGTGCTCGGGCTCTTTCATTTGTTAGTTCTGAAGCTTTCTTT.

CDR3 DNA: TGCGCCAGCAGCCAAGCGACTGGCGGGAGCTACAATGAGCAGTTCTTC. Its protein is CASSQATGGSYNEQFF. The chain uses TRBV4-1 and TRBJ2-1; 7 positions agree with TRBD2. V trimming: 1 base; J trimming: 3 bases; junction bases outside the gene matches: 6. The length of the CDR3 is 16 residues. Per the germline V gene, CDR1 is MGHRA and CDR2 is YSYEKL.

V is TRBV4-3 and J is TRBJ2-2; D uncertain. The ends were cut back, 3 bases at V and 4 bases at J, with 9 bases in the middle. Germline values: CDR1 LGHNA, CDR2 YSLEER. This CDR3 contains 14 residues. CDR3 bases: TGCGCCAGCAGCCATTCCTTCGTCACCGGGGAGCTGTTTTTT. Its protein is CASSHSFVTGELFF.

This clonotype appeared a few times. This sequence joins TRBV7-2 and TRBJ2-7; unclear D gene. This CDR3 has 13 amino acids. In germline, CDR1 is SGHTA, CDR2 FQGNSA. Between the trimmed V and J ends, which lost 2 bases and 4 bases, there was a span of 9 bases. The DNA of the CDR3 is TGTGCCAGCAGCTTATCGAGTGTGTACGAGCAGTACTTC. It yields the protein CASSLSSVYEQYF.

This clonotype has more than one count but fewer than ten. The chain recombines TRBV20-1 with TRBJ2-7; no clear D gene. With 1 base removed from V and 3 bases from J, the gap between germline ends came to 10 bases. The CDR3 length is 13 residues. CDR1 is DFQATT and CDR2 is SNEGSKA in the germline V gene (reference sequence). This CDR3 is CSARVGRLYEQYF. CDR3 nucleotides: TGCAGTGCTAGAGTCGGCAGACTCTACGAGCAGTACTTC.

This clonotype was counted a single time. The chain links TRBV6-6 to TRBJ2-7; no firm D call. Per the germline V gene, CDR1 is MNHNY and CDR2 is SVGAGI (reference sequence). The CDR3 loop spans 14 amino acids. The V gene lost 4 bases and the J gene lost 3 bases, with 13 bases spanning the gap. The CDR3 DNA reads TGTGCCAGCAGTTCTTCCGGGCCGGACTACGAGCAGTACTTC. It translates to CASSSSGPDYEQYF.

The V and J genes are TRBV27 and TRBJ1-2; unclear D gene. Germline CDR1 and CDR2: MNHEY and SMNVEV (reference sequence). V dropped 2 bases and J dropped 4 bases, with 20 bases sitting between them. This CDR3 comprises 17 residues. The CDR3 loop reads CASSLVLDGIWGYGYTF. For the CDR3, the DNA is TGTGCCAGCAGTTTAGTTTTGGATGGGATTTGGGGCTATGGCTACACCTTC.

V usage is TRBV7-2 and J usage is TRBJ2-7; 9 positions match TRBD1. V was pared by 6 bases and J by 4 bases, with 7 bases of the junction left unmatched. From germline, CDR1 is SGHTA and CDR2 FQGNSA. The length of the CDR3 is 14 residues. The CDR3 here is CASRPGQGSYEQYF. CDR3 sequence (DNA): TGTGCCAGCAGACCGGGACAGGGATCGTACGAGCAGTACTTC.

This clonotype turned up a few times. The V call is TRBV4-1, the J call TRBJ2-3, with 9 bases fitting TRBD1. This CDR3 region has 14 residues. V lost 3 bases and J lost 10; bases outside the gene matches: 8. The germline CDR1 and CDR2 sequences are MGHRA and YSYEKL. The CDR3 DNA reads TGCGCCAGCAGCCAGGCCGGACAGGGGATGGCGCAGTATTTT. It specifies CASSQAGQGMAQYF.

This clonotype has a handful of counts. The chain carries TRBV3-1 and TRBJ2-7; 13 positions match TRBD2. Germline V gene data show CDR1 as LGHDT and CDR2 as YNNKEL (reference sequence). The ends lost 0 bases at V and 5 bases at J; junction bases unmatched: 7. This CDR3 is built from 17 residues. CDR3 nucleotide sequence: TGTGCCAGCAGCCAAGACCCCCGGACTAGCGGGAGCAACGAGCAGTACTTC. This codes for CASSQDPRTSGSNEQYF.

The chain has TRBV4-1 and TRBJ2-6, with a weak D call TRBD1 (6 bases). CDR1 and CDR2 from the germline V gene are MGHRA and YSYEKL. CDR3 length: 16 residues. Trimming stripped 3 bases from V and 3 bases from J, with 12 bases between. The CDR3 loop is CASSHPTGYGANVLTF. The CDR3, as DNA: TGCGCCAGCAGCCACCCCACAGGGTATGGGGCCAACGTCCTGACTTTC.

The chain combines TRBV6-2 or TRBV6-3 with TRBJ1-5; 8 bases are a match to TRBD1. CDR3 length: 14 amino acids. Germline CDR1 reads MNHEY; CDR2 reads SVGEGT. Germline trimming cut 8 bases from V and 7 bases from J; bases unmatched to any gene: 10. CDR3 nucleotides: TGTGCCAGCCGAGAACAGGGGGTGCGACAGCCCCAGCATTTT. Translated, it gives CASREQGVRQPQHF.